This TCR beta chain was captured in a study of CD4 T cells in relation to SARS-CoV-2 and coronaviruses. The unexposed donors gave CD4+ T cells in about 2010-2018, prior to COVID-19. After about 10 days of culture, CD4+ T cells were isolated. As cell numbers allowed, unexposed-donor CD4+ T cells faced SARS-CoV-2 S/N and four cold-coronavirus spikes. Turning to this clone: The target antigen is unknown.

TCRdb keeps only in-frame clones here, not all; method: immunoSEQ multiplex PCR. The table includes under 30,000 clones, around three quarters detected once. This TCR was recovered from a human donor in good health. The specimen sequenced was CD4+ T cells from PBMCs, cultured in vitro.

CDR3 loop: CASSAGNSRNNEQFF. CDR3 bases: TGTGCCAGCAGCGCCGGGAACTCCCGAAACAATGAGCAGTTCTTC. The chain carries TRBV7-2 and TRBJ2-1, with a tentative D call TRBD2 (5 bases). Trimming left V 5 bases short and J 5 bases short, with 16 bases between. The CDR3 runs 15 residues. CDR1 and CDR2 from the germline V gene are SGHTA and FQGNSA.